A single sample is the source of the 19 T cell receptor beta chains below, sequenced in a study of CDR3 diversity in severe acne. TCRdb reprocessed the PCR reads via MiXCR and lists one record per CDR3 protein. This sample carries roughly 100,000 distinct CDR3 sequences, 51% of them seen once, and the ten largest clones take roughly an eighth. Sequences were obtained from blood. These receptors were taken from a male donor with acne.

The chain uses TRBV7-9 and TRBJ1-2; D may be TRBD1 (5 bases). Germline CDR1 reads SEHNR; CDR2 reads FQNEAQ (reference sequence). CDR3 length: 16 amino acids. With 5 bases removed from V and 5 bases from J, the gap between germline ends came to 21 bases. The CDR3 bases are TGTGCCAGCAGCCTCCTAGGGTGGCAGGGAGTGTATGGCTACACCTTC. It encodes CASSLLGWQGVYGYTF.

Points on this clonotype: A much larger clone sits a single nucleotide away, making a read error possible. The gene calls are TRBV6-4 and TRBJ2-1; 11 bases fit TRBD2. CDR1 is MRHNA and CDR2 is SNTAGT in the germline V gene. The length of the CDR3 is 15 residues. CDR3 DNA sequence: TGTGCCAGCAGTCCACTAGCGGGAGCCTACAATGGGCAGTTCTTC. It specifies CASSPLAGAYNGQFF.

The table lists this clonotype with a few counts. The rearrangement links TRBV2 to TRBJ2-7; 10 nucleotides match TRBD2. V dropped 4 bases and J dropped 3; count of bases not matched to a gene: 9. Germline CDR1 SNHLY, CDR2 FYNNEI. The CDR3 is made up of 16 amino acids. This CDR3 reads CASSVGFGLAVYEQYF. Written as DNA, the CDR3 is TGTGCCAGCAGTGTCGGGTTCGGACTAGCGGTCTACGAGCAGTACTTC.

The chain carries TRBV15 and TRBJ2-5; tentatively, D is TRBD2 (6 bases). The CDR3 covers 14 residues. Trimming cost V 0 bases and J 4 bases, with 9 bases left between them. Germline CDR1 is LNHNV and CDR2 is YYDKDF (reference sequence). Here the CDR3 reads CATSRDIGGETQYF. The DNA of the CDR3 is TGTGCCACCAGCAGAGATATCGGGGGAGAGACCCAGTACTTC.

A note on this clonotype: At one of its ends the junction is not consistent with the germline gene, which may arise from a read error. The chain carries TRBV13 and TRBJ2-7, with D possibly being TRBD2 (6 bases). The CDR3 runs 13 residues. Germline V gives CDR1 PRHDT, CDR2 FYEKMQ (reference sequence). The CDR3 DNA reads TGTGCCAGTAGCTTCTGGGGGGACTACGAGCAGTACTTC. Protein: CASSFWGDYEQYF.

This clonotype was seen many times. The chain combines TRBV12-3 or TRBV12-4 with TRBJ1-5; no firm D call. V lost 2 bases, J lost 4 bases, and 6 bases lay in between. The CDR3 totals 13 residues. The CDR3 region has the DNA TGTGCCAGCAGTTTATGGGAGAATCAGCCCCAGCATTTT. This gives the protein CASSLWENQPQHF.

This chain links TRBV7-2 with TRBJ2-7; 9 bases map to TRBD2. The J segment lost 5 bases and the V segment lost 4 bases, leaving 6 bases of the junction unmatched. Germline V gives CDR1 SGHTA, CDR2 FQGNSA. This CDR3 spans 14 amino acids. The CDR3 sequence: CASSCLSGSDEQYF. The CDR3 DNA reads as TGTGCCAGCAGCTGCCTTAGCGGGAGCGACGAGCAGTACTTC.

This clonotype is classed as medium-sized. This chain connects TRBV12-3 or TRBV12-4 to TRBJ2-7; TRBD2 is a possible D gene (5 bases). V lost 7 bases and J lost 7, with 17 bases in between. CDR3 length equals 13 residues. In DNA form, the CDR3 reads TGTGCCAGCACCCGCCAGGTCCCGGGGGAGCAGTACTTC. It specifies CASTRQVPGEQYF.

The V gene is TRBV6-2 or TRBV6-3, the J gene TRBJ1-1, with 7 bases matching TRBD1. This CDR3 region has 13 residues. CDR1 and CDR2 from the germline V gene are MNHEY and SVGEGT. After removal of 6 bases from V and 11 bases from J, the junction contained 12 bases not matched to a gene. CDR3 amino acids: CASSLTQGLWAFF. In nucleotides, the CDR3 is TGTGCCAGCAGCCTTACACAGGGGTTATGGGCTTTCTTT.

This chain uses TRBV27 with TRBJ2-7, with D possibly being TRBD1 (5 bases). CDR1 and CDR2 from the germline V gene are MNHEY and SMNVEV (reference sequence). CDR3 length equals 16 residues. The germline V and J ends were trimmed by 1 base and 1 base, with 14 bases remaining between them. CDR3 nucleotides: TGTGCCAGCAGTTTATTGTCCAGGGCGAGATCCTACGAGCAGTACTTC. Amino acids: CASSLLSRARSYEQYF.

This clonotype appeared many times. V usage is TRBV24-1 and J usage is TRBJ2-5; D gene unclear. Per germline, CDR1 KGHDR and CDR2 SFDVKD. The V end was cut by 3 bases, the J end by 5 bases, with 18 bases between. CDR3 length: 16 residues. The CDR3 sequence is CATSDAEPELGETQYF. The CDR3 DNA sequence: TGTGCCACCAGTGATGCGGAACCGGAGCTTGGGGAGACCCAGTACTTC.

This clonotype was seen repeatedly, ten times or more. This chain connects TRBV19 to TRBJ2-2, with TRBD1 identical over 7 bases. V shed 4 bases, J shed 7 bases, and the junction held 6 bases outside the gene matches. Germline V lookup: CDR1 LNHDA, CDR2 SQIVND (reference sequence). The CDR3 loop spans 14 amino acids. CDR3 residues: CASSTSGGSGELFF. Written as DNA, the CDR3 is TGTGCCAGTAGTACCTCAGGGGGTAGCGGGGAGCTGTTTTTT.

This clonotype was seen a few times. The chain recombines TRBV9 with TRBJ1-2; TRBD1 matches 7 bases. Germline assignment: CDR1 SGDLS and CDR2 YYNGEE. Unmatched junction bases numbered 7, after V lost 0 bases and J lost 8 bases. This CDR3 has 14 amino acids. The CDR3 reads CASSVGGDSYGYTF. CDR3 bases: TGTGCCAGCAGCGTAGGGGGGGACAGCTACGGCTACACCTTC.

At least ten counts were recorded for this clonotype. V gene TRBV4-1 combines with J gene TRBJ1-5; a weak D match, TRBD1 (6 bases). The CDR3 is 13 residues long. Between the trimmed V and J ends, which lost 0 bases and 6 bases, there was a span of 6 bases. Looked up from germline, CDR1 is MGHRA and CDR2 is YSYEKL. The CDR3 is CASSQDRGQPQHF. The CDR3, as DNA: TGCGCCAGCAGCCAAGACAGGGGTCAGCCCCAGCATTTT.

This clonotype occurred many times. V and J are TRBV10-3 and TRBJ1-5, with D possibly being TRBD1 (5 bases). V lost 6 bases and J lost 11, with 23 bases in between. Germline CDR1 reads ENHRY; CDR2 reads SYGVKD. CDR3 length: 15 amino acids. This CDR3 reads CAISDFRDGLQSQHF. CDR3 DNA: TGTGCCATCAGCGATTTCAGGGACGGACTCCAGTCCCAGCATTTT.

The chain is built from TRBV2 and TRBJ1-1; tentative D call: TRBD1 (5 bases). This CDR3 region has 11 residues. Deletions cut 6 bases from V and 7 bases from J, with 9 bases between. CDR1 and CDR2 (germline): SNHLY, FYNNEI. CDR3 amino acids: CASRAGHEAFF. The CDR3 DNA is TGTGCCAGCAGGGCAGGGCATGAAGCTTTCTTT.

This chain uses TRBV20-1 with TRBJ2-5; 10 positions agree with TRBD2. The CDR3 is 16 residues long. V was pared by 4 bases and J by 3 bases, with 11 bases of the junction left unmatched. Germline V gene data show CDR1 as DFQATT and CDR2 as SNEGSKA (reference sequence). The CDR3: CSANGHSLAGEETQYF. For the CDR3, the DNA is TGCAGTGCTAACGGTCATTCGCTAGCGGGAGAAGAGACCCAGTACTTC.

This rearrangement joins TRBV28 to TRBJ2-6; no clear D. Per the germline V gene, CDR1 is MDHEN and CDR2 is SYDVKM. Trimming cost V 6 bases and J 1 base, with 7 bases left between them. This CDR3 comprises 14 residues. The CDR3 DNA follows: TGTGCCAGCAGGACCCGATCTGGGGCCAACGTCCTGACTTTC. It encodes CASRTRSGANVLTF.

This chain uses TRBV5-6 with TRBJ1-2; D is perhaps TRBD1 (6 bases). The CDR3 is made up of 15 amino acids. The germline V gene encodes CDR1 SGHDT and CDR2 YYEEEE. V lost 0 bases to trimming and J lost 4 bases, with 13 bases between them. This chain's CDR3 is CASSLGTESPYGYTF. CDR3 DNA sequence: TGTGCCAGCAGCTTGGGGACAGAGAGCCCCTATGGCTACACCTTC.